Each of the 27 T cell receptor beta chains below was sequenced from the same sample in a study of vaccination and CD4 T cells after COVID-19. The sample's treatment: approximately 10-day PBMC culture with coronavirus spike peptide pools or control peptides (ViraFEST assay). Cultured CD4+ T-cell DNA underwent Oncomine TCR Beta short-read sequencing. TCRdb re-called the PCR reads through MiXCR, storing one row per CDR3 protein. The sample carries 13,000 or so distinct CDR3 sequences, around two fifths recorded once. These receptors' antigens are unknown. The sample taken for sequencing was CD4+ T cells from blood, cultured in vitro. Receptors originate from a human donor who had recovered from COVID-19.

A few counts support this clonotype. The chain employs TRBV6-5 and TRBJ1-2; a weak D match, TRBD1 (6 bases). Germline V gene data show CDR1 as MNHEY and CDR2 as SVGAGI. With 2 bases removed from V and 1 base from J, the gap between germline ends came to 11 bases. The CDR3 consists of 15 residues. The CDR3 protein is CASSYKGGLNYGYTF. CDR3 coding DNA: TGTGCCAGCAGTTACAAAGGGGGGCTTAACTATGGCTACACCTTC.

The J gene is TRBJ1-4, the V gene TRBV5-4, with a possible D match to TRBD1 (5 bases). CDR3 length: 17 amino acids. V was clipped by 4 bases and J by 2 bases, with 18 bases between them. The germline V gene encodes CDR1 SGHNT and CDR2 YYREEE (reference sequence). The CDR3 bases are TGTGCCAGCAGCCCCCCGGGGCCAAAGGTCACTAATGAAAAACTGTTTTTT. Protein product: CASSPPGPKVTNEKLFF.

This clonotype occurred a few times. The chain combines TRBV30 with TRBJ2-3, with D uncertain. The V gene lost 2 bases and the J gene lost 2 bases, with 11 bases spanning the gap. CDR3 length: 14 residues. Germline CDR1 and CDR2: GTSNPN and SVGIG (reference sequence). The CDR3 sequence: CAWSRAGVTDTQYF. Written as DNA, the CDR3 is TGTGCCTGGAGTAGGGCAGGAGTCACAGATACGCAGTATTTT.

The gene calls are TRBV5-1 and TRBJ1-2; D may be TRBD1 (6 bases). The CDR3 sequence is 15 residues long. Germline V gene sequence: CDR1 SGHRS, CDR2 YFSETQ. Trimming left V 7 bases short and J 4 bases short, with 20 bases between. In nucleotides, the CDR3 is TGCGCCAGCGGCAGAACCGTCGGACAGATCTATGGCTACACCTTC. It codes for CASGRTVGQIYGYTF.

V is TRBV7-9 and J is TRBJ1-1; 7 bases fit TRBD1. The CDR3 spans 14 residues. Germline V gene data show CDR1 as SEHNR and CDR2 as FQNEAQ (reference sequence). The J segment lost 1 base and the V segment lost 8 bases, leaving 7 bases of the junction unmatched. The CDR3 sequence: CASQTGLTNTEAFF. The CDR3 bases are TGTGCCAGCCAGACAGGGCTCACGAACACTGAAGCTTTCTTT.

This sequence joins TRBV12-3 or TRBV12-4 and TRBJ2-7; possibly TRBD1 for D (6 bases). Trimming pared 5 bases from V and 7 bases from J, leaving 18 bases between. This CDR3 comprises 14 residues. The CDR3 nucleotides are TGTGCCAGCAGTACGGGACACCCGTTGTCTGAGCAGTACTTC. The encoded protein is CASSTGHPLSEQYF.

The CDR3 spells CASSPRTGSAFF. CDR3 in DNA: TGTGCCAGCAGTCCACGGACAGGGAGTGCTTTCTTT. V and J are TRBV6-1 and TRBJ1-1; 8 bases agree with TRBD1. CDR1 and CDR2 from the germline V gene are MNHNS and SASEGT. This CDR3 comprises 12 residues. After removal of 5 bases from V and 11 bases from J, the junction contained 7 bases not matched to a gene.

There are a few counts of this clonotype. This chain uses TRBV6-2 or TRBV6-3 with TRBJ2-1; a weak D match, TRBD2 (5 bases). V dropped 4 bases and J dropped 0 bases, with 13 bases sitting between them. CDR3 length: 16 amino acids. Per germline, CDR1 MNHEY and CDR2 SVGEGT. The CDR3 here is CASSSGLLHSYNEQFF. The CDR3 bases are TGTGCCAGCAGTTCCGGACTCCTCCACTCCTACAATGAGCAGTTCTTC.

This clonotype has just a few counts. The rearrangement links TRBV10-1 to TRBJ2-3, with 7 nucleotides matching TRBD1. Germline V gene sequence: CDR1 WNHNN, CDR2 SYGVQD (reference sequence). Germline trimming cut 5 bases from V and 2 bases from J; bases unmatched to any gene: 13. The CDR3 totals 17 residues. CDR3 nucleotides: TGCGCCAGCAGTACCGGGACAGATCTTCTAGCCACAGATACGCAGTATTTT. It encodes CASSTGTDLLATDTQYF.

V and J are TRBV7-9 and TRBJ2-2; no definite D call. Germline CDR1 is SEHNR and CDR2 is FQNEAQ (reference sequence). CDR3 size: 14 residues. Trimming cost V 7 bases and J 4 bases, with 13 bases left between them. The CDR3 DNA is TGTGCCAGCAAAAAGGTGGCTTTCACCGGGGAGCTGTTTTTT. Translating it yields CASKKVAFTGELFF.

A few counts support this clonotype. The chain has TRBV2 and TRBJ1-2; D may be TRBD1 (6 bases). CDR3 length equals 13 residues. The V end lost 6 bases, the J end lost 9 bases, and 17 bases lay between the germline ends. CDR1 SNHLY and CDR2 FYNNEI come from the germline V gene. The CDR3 DNA is TGTGCCAGCAGACAGGGATACATGGATCGCTACACCTTC. It yields the protein CASRQGYMDRYTF.

Notes on this clonotype: This may stem from a read error, because a much larger clone lies one nucleotide away. This chain joins TRBV7-9 and TRBJ1-2, with 9 positions matching TRBD1. The CDR3 is made up of 16 amino acids. From germline, CDR1 is SEHNR and CDR2 FQNEAQ (reference sequence). The CDR3 nucleotides read TGTGCCAGCAGCCAGACGCCGGGACAGGGTGACTATGGCCACACCTTC. This sequence encodes CASSQTPGQGDYGHTF.

This clonotype turned up a few times. The J gene is TRBJ2-7, the V gene TRBV5-4; 7 positions match TRBD2. Unmatched junction bases numbered 15, after V lost 8 bases and J lost 7 bases. CDR3 size: 14 residues. The V gene's germline CDR1 is SGHNT and CDR2 YYREEE (reference sequence). The CDR3 protein is CASSRGAGNGEQYF. Here the CDR3 DNA reads TGTGCCAGTAGCAGAGGAGCGGGGAATGGTGAGCAGTACTTC.

This clonotype was seen a few times. The chain couples TRBV10-3 to TRBJ2-5; TRBD1 agrees at 8 bases. This CDR3 is built from 14 residues. V lost 6 bases, J lost 4 bases, and 7 bases stayed unmatched. Per germline, CDR1 ENHRY and CDR2 SYGVKD. This chain's CDR3 is CAISPRGQGETQYF. In DNA, the CDR3 is TGTGCCATCAGCCCCAGGGGGCAGGGAGAGACCCAGTACTTC.

V and J are TRBV15 and TRBJ2-7, with D uncertain. Trimming removed 1 base from V and 2 bases from J, with 9 bases in between. This CDR3 spans 14 amino acids. Germline CDR1 reads LNHNV; CDR2 reads YYDKDF (reference sequence). Here the CDR3 DNA reads TGTGCCACCAGCAGAGTCCCCACCACCTACGAGCAGTACTTC. Amino acids: CATSRVPTTYEQYF.

The J gene is TRBJ2-3, the V gene TRBV11-3, with no clear D. Trimming pared 1 base from V and 1 base from J, leaving 9 bases between. The CDR3 sequence is 15 residues long. Germline V gene sequence: CDR1 SGHNT, CDR2 YENEEA. The CDR3 DNA is TGTGCCAGCAGCTTAGGATGGCAGGGCACAGATACGCAGTATTTT. It yields the protein CASSLGWQGTDTQYF.

V is TRBV3-1 and J is TRBJ1-1; TRBD1 is a possible D gene (5 bases). CDR1 LGHDT and CDR2 YNNKEL come from the germline V gene (reference sequence). The V gene lost 2 bases and the J gene lost 1 base, with 8 bases spanning the gap. This CDR3 has 14 amino acids. CDR3 sequence: CASSQPQGNTEAFF. CDR3 nucleotide sequence: TGTGCCAGCAGCCAACCTCAGGGGAACACTGAAGCTTTCTTT.

The chain joins TRBV10-2 to TRBJ2-3; 12 nucleotides line up with TRBD2. The germline CDR1 and CDR2 sequences are WSHSY and SAAADI. V was pared by 8 bases and J by 5 bases, with 8 bases of the junction left unmatched. This CDR3 spans 15 amino acids. CDR3 loop: CASASGGAGGDTQYF. CDR3 DNA sequence: TGCGCCAGCGCTAGCGGGGGGGCCGGAGGAGATACGCAGTATTTT.

The rearrangement links TRBV6-1 to TRBJ2-3; D is ambiguous. The CDR3 consists of 14 residues. The germline V and J ends were trimmed by 8 bases and 2 bases, with 14 bases remaining between them. Looked up from germline, CDR1 is MNHNS and CDR2 is SASEGT. CDR3 in amino acids: CASALPAFTDTQYF. DNA for the CDR3: TGTGCCAGCGCCCTTCCAGCCTTCACAGATACGCAGTATTTT.

This chain uses TRBV7-9 with TRBJ1-5; D is possibly TRBD1 (6 bases). Trimming shortened V by 5 bases and J by 0 bases, and 11 bases separated the two germline ends. The CDR3 is made up of 15 amino acids. Per germline, CDR1 SEHNR and CDR2 FQNEAQ (reference sequence). As DNA, the CDR3 is TGTGCCAGCAGCAGGGGGGGGTCTAGCAATCAGCCCCAGCATTTT. Amino acids: CASSRGGSSNQPQHF.

This clonotype occurred a few times. This chain joins TRBV2 and TRBJ1-2; D possibly corresponds to TRBD1 (6 bases). Germline V CDR1 and CDR2: SNHLY, FYNNEI. The CDR3 is 14 amino acids. Trimming left V 2 bases short and J 4 bases short, with 11 bases between. CDR3 DNA sequence: TGTGCCAGCAGTGAAAAGGAAGGGGGCTATGGCTACACCTTC. Translated: CASSEKEGGYGYTF.

V and J are TRBV11-2 and TRBJ1-4; D is unresolved. The CDR3 has 13 residues. V lost 3 bases and J lost 3, with 5 bases in between. Per germline, CDR1 SGHAT and CDR2 FQNNGV. CDR3 in amino acids: CASSFGPNEKLFF. CDR3 DNA sequence: TGTGCCAGCAGCTTCGGACCTAATGAAAAACTGTTTTTT.

The CDR3 nucleotides are TGTGCCAGCAGTTACTCGAAAACAGCTCTCTCTGGAAACACCATATATTTT. This gives the protein CASSYSKTALSGNTIYF. The chain couples TRBV6-5 to TRBJ1-3; no reliable D call. CDR1 is MNHEY, CDR2 SVGAGI, per germline. Trimming cost V 0 bases and J 0 bases, with 12 bases left between them. The CDR3 runs to 17 residues.

This clonotype was counted only a few times. The genes are TRBV19 and TRBJ1-3; D ambiguous. The germline V and J ends were trimmed by 5 bases and 4 bases, with 12 bases remaining between them. Per the germline V gene, CDR1 is LNHDA and CDR2 is SQIVND (reference sequence). CDR3 length equals 14 residues. This chain's CDR3 is CASSVQGPGNTIYF. The CDR3 DNA is TGTGCCAGTAGTGTTCAAGGGCCGGGAAACACCATATATTTT. The full variable domain, its missing parts supplied by reference TRBV19 and TRBJ1-3, is DGGITQSPKYLFRKEGQNVTLSCEQNLNHDAMYWYRQDPGQGLRLIYYSQIVNDFQKGDIAEGYSVSREKKESFPLTVTSAQKNPTAFYLCASSVQGPGNTIYFGEGSWLTVV.

This chain connects TRBV19 to TRBJ1-5; D is undetermined. Trimming shortened V by 3 bases and J by 0 bases, and 6 bases separated the two germline ends. Germline CDR1 and CDR2: LNHDA and SQIVND (reference sequence). The CDR3 totals 14 residues. DNA for the CDR3: TGTGCCAGTAGTATGTCCCGTAGCAATCAGCCCCAGCATTTT. It translates to CASSMSRSNQPQHF.

There are a few counts of this clonotype. V is TRBV7-9 and J is TRBJ1-3; no reliable D call. This CDR3 has 13 amino acids. V lost 1 base and J 2 bases, leaving 3 bases between the germline ends. Germline V gene sequence: CDR1 SEHNR, CDR2 FQNEAQ (reference sequence). The CDR3 loop is CASSLGPGNTIYF. DNA of the CDR3: TGTGCCAGCAGCTTAGGACCTGGAAACACCATATATTTT. The full variable domain, in which reference TRBV7-9 and TRBJ1-3 provide the parts outside the CDR3, is DTGVSQNPRHKITKRGQNVTFRCDPISEHNRLYWYRQTLGQGPEFLTYFQNEAQLEKSRLLSDRFSAERPKGSFSTLEIQRTEQGDSAMYLCASSLGPGNTIYFGEGSWLTVV.

This chain joins TRBV19 and TRBJ1-1; unclear D gene. Trimming took 7 bases from V and 0 from J, leaving 6 bases between them. This CDR3 contains 12 residues. CDR1 is LNHDA, CDR2 SQIVND, per germline (reference sequence). CDR3 amino acids: CASKDMNTEAFF. CDR3 in DNA: TGTGCCAGTAAAGATATGAACACTGAAGCTTTCTTT.